The TCR beta chain under discussion was sequenced for a study of blood T cells in healthy people across ages (dated by TCRdb to the mid-2010s). Describing the broader study: In model experiments, template switching captured about one uniquely barcoded TCR beta cDNA molecule for every two T cells. To avoid experimental bias, donors of different ages were randomly spread across the sequencing lanes. The donors were divided into four age groups: young (average around 17 years), middle-aged (roughly 40), aged (about 60) and long-lived (roughly 82). Two additional independent replicas of 1 million unique cDNA reads from the same blood draw were analyzed for two donors (one aged 18 to 30 and one aged 80 or older). Using deep sequencing normalized with unique cDNA molecular identifiers, the study measured how TCR beta repertoire diversity changes with age.

Taken from cysteine to phenylalanine, the CDR3 has 16 residues. Of all the DNA, just the CDR3 is kept, 48 bases in frame from base 1. From V the trimming removes 4 bases and from J it removes 3 bases, while the gene matches leave 12 bases of the junction unaccounted for. CDR1 is given as SGHRS and CDR2 as YFSETQ, both from the germline V gene. Receptors were amplified or captured by 5' RACE. Sequenced using an Illumina HiSeq 2500. A second PCR of about 6 to 11 cycles was performed with a sample-barcoded 5' primer and a J-beta primer mix. A unique molecular identifier was introduced onto each TCR beta cDNA molecule by a template-switch 5' adaptor carrying 12 random nucleotides. Each sample yielded at least 2.5 million CDR3-containing paired-end reads. First-strand cDNA was synthesized from all RNA with the Mint cDNA synthesis kit, primed by a TRBC-specific oligonucleotide. All cDNA was treated with uracil-DNA glycosylase and then went through a first 18-cycle PCR with the universal primers M1SS and BC2_uni_R. On the authors' methods: For normalization, 1 million high-quality reads, each with a distinct molecular identifier, were randomly selected from each sample. Reads sharing molecular identifiers were discarded rather than binned into consensus sequences. MiTCR, run with a Q25 quality threshold and the strictest error-elimination algorithm, handled CDR3 identification, clonotype clustering and error correction. A nonparametric unseen species model with Euler transformation was used to estimate lower-bound total TCR beta diversity. In TCRdb, the public reads were trimmed at Q25 with fastp and aligned with MiXCR, with productive beta chains retained. Rows matching on CDR3 protein sequence are summarized as one entry with the most common DNA and genes. The V and J calls reflect TCRdb's pipeline rather than the authors' work. The sample table holds 1.5 million to 2 million distinct CDR3 sequences, of which approximately 50% were seen once. The ten largest account for around 2.1% of the sample.

Study-level results and caveats: Because the CMV infection status of the donors was unknown, age-related changes in expanded clonotypes may potentially have been confounded. Estimates of total diversity based on one million sequenced T cells were considered lower bounds and underestimates. Compared with the aged group, more naive CD4+ T cells, fewer expanded clones and increased TCR diversity were shown by the long-lived group, suggesting age selection. Bulk unsorted PBMC profiling prevented conclusive comparison of naive and antigen-experienced compartments. Observed TCR beta diversity per million T cells fell roughly linearly with age, and a significant reduction was already apparent by age around 36. Observed TCR beta diversity correlated strongly with the percentage of naive T cells measured by flow cytometry.

With regard to this clonotype: No cognate antigen has been identified for it. No much larger clonotype is one base removed from it; base qualities were not supplied.

Donors were about 36 systemically healthy Caucasian individuals from Russia aged 6 to 90 years. Around 9.8 milliliters of peripheral blood were collected from each donor into EDTA-treated Vacutainer tubes. Ficoll-Paque density-gradient centrifugation was used to isolate PBMCs, with at least 6 million obtained per sample. Total RNA was extracted from PBMCs with Trizol reagent, with at least 6 micrograms obtained per sample. For every donor, flow cytometry on a PBMC aliquot measured the percentage of naive CD45RAhigh/CD27high T cells. The receptor was isolated from a middle-aged woman in good health. The chain joins TRBV5-1 to TRBJ1-2; a stretch of 7 junction bases matches TRBD1. Sequencing used blood. The CDR3 corresponds to CASSRTGTDLDYGYTF. The nucleotides are TGCGCCAGCAGCCGGACTGGGACAGATCTCGACTATGGCTACACCTTC.